This T cell receptor (beta chain) was found in a study of blood T cell repertoires in COVID-19. Generated by immunoSEQ multiplex PCR, the TCRdb table keeps only in-frame clones and is missing some. The profile shows roughly 140,000 clones, 80% to 90% of them singletons. From germline, CDR1 is SGHTA and CDR2 FQGNSA. V was cut by 5 bases and J by 1 base, with 8 bases left in between. This CDR3 has 13 residues. V is TRBV7-2 and J is TRBJ1-1; D call uncertain. This clonotype was obtained from a woman between 65 and 79 years old with acute or convalescent COVID-19. The sample comprised peripheral blood. Here the CDR3 reads CASSVQRNTEAFF. CDR3 in DNA: TGTGCCAGCAGCGTACAGAGGAACACTGAAGCTTTCTTT.